The 5 T cell receptor beta chains below were found in one sample sequenced in a study of cytomegalovirus exposure and HLA in healthy donors. Sequencing was performed with immunoSEQ multiplex PCR; in TCRdb, only in-frame clones are kept and a portion is missing. Of over 85,000 clones listed, 89% are singletons. The sample taken for sequencing was PBMCs. The receptors stem from a young woman in good health and CMV-seronegative.

The chain has TRBV4-3 and TRBJ1-3; perhaps TRBD1 as D (6 bases). CDR1 and CDR2 (germline): LGHNA, YSLEER. V lost 0 bases and J lost 1, with 13 bases in between. This CDR3 has 17 residues. The CDR3 DNA reads TGCGCCAGCAGCCAAGAAACAGGGAGATTTTCTGGAAACACCATATATTTT. As protein: CASSQETGRFSGNTIYF.

The rearrangement links TRBV11-2 to TRBJ2-7; 8 nucleotides agree with TRBD2. J lost 4 bases, V lost 5 bases, and 4 bases had no gene match. The germline V gene has CDR1 SGHAT and CDR2 FQNNGV. CDR3 length equals 13 residues. For the CDR3, the DNA is TGTGCCAGCAGCACTTTAGCGGGGTACGAGCAGTACTTC. The encoded protein is CASSTLAGYEQYF.

The chain employs TRBV6-5 and TRBJ2-5, with 9 bases matching TRBD1. Losses at the gene ends were 5 bases for V and 5 bases for J; bases not matched to a gene: 9. CDR1 MNHEY and CDR2 SVGAGI come from the germline V gene. This CDR3 spans 15 amino acids. CDR3 sequence (DNA): TGTGCCAGCAGTCCACCGGGACAGGGTTGGGAGACCCAGTACTTC. Translation gives CASSPPGQGWETQYF.

This chain links TRBV6-5 with TRBJ2-2; maybe TRBD2 (5 bases). V was clipped by 0 bases and J by 7 bases, with 9 bases between them. Germline lookup yields CDR1 MNHEY and CDR2 SVGAGI. The CDR3 runs 14 residues. This CDR3 reads CASSYSFGVGELFF. CDR3 bases: TGTGCCAGCAGTTACTCATTCGGGGTCGGGGAGCTGTTTTTT.

The rearrangement uses TRBV7-3 and TRBJ2-5; 9 bases are a match to TRBD2. Germline CDR1 reads SGHTA; CDR2 reads FQGTGA. V shed 4 bases and J 5 bases; nucleotides not matched to a gene: 2. The length of the CDR3 is 13 residues. DNA of the CDR3: TGTGCCAGCAGCTCAAGCGGGGGGGAGACCCAGTACTTC. Amino acids: CASSSSGGETQYF.